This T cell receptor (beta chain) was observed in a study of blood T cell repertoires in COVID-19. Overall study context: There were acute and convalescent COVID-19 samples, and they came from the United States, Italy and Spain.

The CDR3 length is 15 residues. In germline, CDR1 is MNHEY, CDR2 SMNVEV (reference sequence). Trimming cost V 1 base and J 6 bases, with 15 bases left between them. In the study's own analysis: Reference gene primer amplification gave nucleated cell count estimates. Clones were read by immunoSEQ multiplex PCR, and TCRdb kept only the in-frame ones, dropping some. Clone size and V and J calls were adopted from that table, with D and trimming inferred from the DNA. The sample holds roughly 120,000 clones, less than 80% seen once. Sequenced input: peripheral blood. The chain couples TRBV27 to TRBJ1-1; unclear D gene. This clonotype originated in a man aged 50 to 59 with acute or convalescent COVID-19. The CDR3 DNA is TGTGCCAGCAGTTTATGGGCAGGAGGCGGTGCTGAAGCTTTCTTT. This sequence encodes CASSLWAGGGAEAFF.